This T cell receptor (beta chain) was profiled in a study of blood T cell repertoires in COVID-19. Study-wide context: Nucleic acid was either cDNA or gDNA, and it came from T cells, B-cell-depleted T cells, or PBMCs.

Authors' data handling: Counts of nucleated cells, estimated from reference gene primer amplification, were obtained. Repertoires were generated with immunoSEQ multiplex PCR, while TCRdb's copy carries only in-frame clones and drops some. For V, J and clone size, that table is used; D and trimming come from the DNA. The data contain around 330,000 clones, approximately 88% of them singletons. Seattle cases were enrolled at active infection and followed longitudinally. J lost 1 base, V lost 0 bases, and 2 bases had no gene match. This CDR3 has 16 amino acids. Germline assignment: CDR1 MNHEY and CDR2 SMNVEV (reference sequence).

V is TRBV27 and J is TRBJ2-5; TRBD2 matches at 10 bases. The receptor was isolated from a woman aged 25-40 years with COVID-19, enrolled during active disease. The source material was peripheral blood. CDR3 in amino acids: CASSLSASGGQETQYF. For the CDR3, the DNA is TGTGCCAGCAGTTTATCGGCTAGCGGGGGCCAAGAGACCCAGTACTTC.